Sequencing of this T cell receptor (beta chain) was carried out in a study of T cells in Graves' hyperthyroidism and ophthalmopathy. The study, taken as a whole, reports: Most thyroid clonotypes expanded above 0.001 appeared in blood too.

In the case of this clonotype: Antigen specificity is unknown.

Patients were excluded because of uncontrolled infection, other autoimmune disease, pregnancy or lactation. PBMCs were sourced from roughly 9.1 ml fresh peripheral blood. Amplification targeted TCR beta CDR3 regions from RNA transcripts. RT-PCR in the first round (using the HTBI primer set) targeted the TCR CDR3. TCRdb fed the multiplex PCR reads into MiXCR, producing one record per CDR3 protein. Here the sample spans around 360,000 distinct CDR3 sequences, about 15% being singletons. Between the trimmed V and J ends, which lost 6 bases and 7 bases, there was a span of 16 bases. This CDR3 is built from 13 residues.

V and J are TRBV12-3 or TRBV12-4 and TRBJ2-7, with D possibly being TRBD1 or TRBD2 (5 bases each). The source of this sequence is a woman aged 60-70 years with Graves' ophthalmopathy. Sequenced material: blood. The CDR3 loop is CASRGDLRGEQYF. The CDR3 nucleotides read TGTGCCAGCAGGGGGGACCTCCGGGGAGAGCAGTACTTC.